This TCR beta chain was identified in a study of early T cells in non-severe SARS-CoV-2 infection. About the study: Sequencing of unsorted whole blood was done on bulk RNA, leaving chains unpaired.

This clonotype was observed at least ten times. TCRdb analysed the 5' RACE reads with MiXCR anew, one entry per CDR3 protein. The table has 90,000 to 100,000 distinct CDR3 sequences, less than 15% seen once. The CDR3 sequence is 16 residues long. The V end was cut by 5 bases, the J end by 6 bases, with 19 bases between. This clonotype was sampled from an adult who was a healthcare worker with PCR-confirmed SARS-CoV-2 infection or an uninfected control (not recorded which). V usage is TRBV12-3 or TRBV12-4 and J usage is TRBJ2-2; tentative D call: TRBD2 (7 bases). Sequencing was performed on whole blood. The CDR3 region is CASSQRGRGAAGELFF. For the CDR3, the DNA is TGTGCCAGCAGTCAACGAGGCCGGGGGGCCGCCGGGGAGCTGTTTTTT.